This TCR beta chain was profiled in a study of OX40 agonist ivuxolimab in advanced cancers. Study-wide context: Patients were over 65% male with ages roughly 23 to 85, mean about 54.

Only in-frame clones appear in the TCRdb table, and some are missing; sequencing was by immunoSEQ multiplex PCR. The repertoire holds tens of thousands of clones, with approximately 89% as singletons. Trimming took off 0 bases at V and 3 bases at J, with 13 bases between the two ends. Germline CDR1 is SGHRS and CDR2 is YFSETQ. The CDR3 sequence is 16 residues long. The chain combines TRBV5-1 with TRBJ2-1; tentatively, D is TRBD1 or TRBD2 (5 bases each). This receptor was identified in an adult with an advanced solid tumor such as melanoma, head and neck, liver or kidney cancer. The sequencing used CD4+ or CD8+ T cells sorted from blood, collected in a trial of the OX40 agonist ivuxolimab. DNA of the CDR3: TGCGCCAGCAGCTTGGAGGGACGGAACCGCTACAATGAGCAGTTCTTC. The encoded protein is CASSLEGRNRYNEQFF. Supplemented by reference TRBV5-1 and TRBJ2-1, the full variable domain reads KAGVTQTPRYLIKTRGQQVTLSCSPISGHRSVSWYQQTPGQGLQFLFEYFSETQRNKGNFPGRFSGRQFSNSRSEMNVSTLELGDSALYLCASSLEGRNRYNEQFFGPGTRLTVL.